This paragraph covers one TCR beta chain sequence. The sample originates from a study of CD8 T cells in Susac syndrome. Reverse transcription of about 0.5 to 1 ug RNA used random hexamers. The authors amplified TCR beta CDR3 across 54 Vbeta and 13 Jbeta using immunoSEQ multiplex PCR. TCRdb reprocessed the immunoSEQ multiplex PCR reads via MiXCR and lists one record per CDR3 protein. There are some 190,000 distinct CDR3 sequences in the sample; about 93% occur only once, and approximately 0.098% lies in the top ten. This clonotype was obtained from a human donor in good health. Sequencing used CD4+ T cells from PBMCs.

CDR3 sequence reads: CASSPGTGWDEQYF. Written as DNA, the CDR3 is TGCGCCAGCAGCCCGGGGACCGGGTGGGACGAGCAGTACTTC. The chain links TRBV5-1 to TRBJ2-7; D may be TRBD1 or TRBD2 (5 bases each). Trimming removed 4 bases at V and 5 bases at J, with 16 bases between. Germline-derived CDR1 and CDR2 are SGHRS and YFSETQ. CDR3 length equals 14 residues. Looking up the rest from reference TRBV5-1 and TRBJ2-7 gives the full variable domain: KAGVTQTPRYLIKTRGQQVTLSCSPISGHRSVSWYQQTPGQGLQFLFEYFSETQRNKGNFPGRFSGRQFSNSRSEMNVSTLELGDSALYLCASSPGTGWDEQYFGPGTRLTVT.